This T cell receptor beta chain was sequenced during a study of radiotherapy plus CTLA-4 blockade in lung cancer. Study at large: More than 15% of enrolled patients responded objectively, and 31% had disease control.

Study-wide results and limits: An expansion of tumor-derived TCR clones occurred in blood after radiotherapy plus ipilimumab.

As regards this clone: The antigen is unknown.

Using immunoSEQ multiplex PCR, the repertoire was profiled, and TCRdb retains in-frame clones only, with some absent. The table records over 95,000 clones, around 79% of them present only once. This CDR3 is 15 amino acids long. CDR1 is LNHNV and CDR2 is YYDKDF in the germline V gene (reference sequence). V was shortened by 1 base and J by 2 bases, with 10 bases between the two germline ends. This receptor was obtained from a human donor with non-small cell lung cancer who had a partial response to radiotherapy plus ipilimumab. Some clones in this sample may be carry-over from other donors' samples. The specimen was peripheral blood, collected from a patient treated with radiotherapy plus ipilimumab. This chain connects TRBV15 to TRBJ2-3; a possible D gene is TRBD2 (6 bases). The CDR3 reads CATSRARGTTDTQYF. Here the CDR3 DNA reads TGTGCCACCAGCAGAGCACGGGGGACCACAGATACGCAGTATTTT.